The TCR beta chain under discussion was sequenced for a study of blood T cell repertoires in COVID-19. Study background: Italy, Spain and the United States were the sources of the convalescent and acute COVID-19 samples. PBMCs, B-cell-depleted T cells, or T cells provided the cDNA or gDNA that made up the material.

Original data processing: Amplification from reference gene primers served as the basis for estimated nucleated cell counts. Here immunoSEQ multiplex PCR was the method, and the copy in TCRdb shows in-frame clones only, minus some. V, J and clone size are those of that table, while D and trimming were read from the DNA. Among almost 70,000 clones listed, roughly nine tenths were seen once. Source material: peripheral blood. This TCR derives from a woman aged 50 to 65 with active COVID-19.

CDR3 amino acids: CASSDSTGSDTQYF. The CDR3 nucleotides read TGTGCCAGCAGTGACTCGACAGGGTCAGATACGCAGTATTTT. The chain combines TRBV6-4 with TRBJ2-3; 7 positions match TRBD1. This CDR3 region has 14 residues. V trimming: 0 bases; J trimming: 4 bases; junction bases outside the gene matches: 1. The germline V gene encodes CDR1 MRHNA and CDR2 SNTAGT.